The present T cell receptor beta chain was sequenced within a study of shared clonotypes between healthy human individuals. Study-wide results and caveats: Generation of non-shared clonotypes was less probable than generation of clonotypes shared by all four donors. Measured sharing among donors was expected to vary with sequencing depth. Naive subsets generally exceeded memory subsets in estimated richness.

J gave up 2 bases and V 5 bases, and 5 bases lay outside the gene matches. Germline assignment: CDR1 MNHNY and CDR2 SVGAGI (reference sequence). The CDR3 has 14 residues. With respect to this clone: Its antigen remains unknown.

For each subset, genomic DNA was distributed in equal portions over several immunoSEQ plates. The table came from immunoSEQ multiplex PCR; TCRdb's copy has only in-frame clones and leaves some out. The sample carries about 2.4 million clones, under 95% recorded once. Sequencing was done on a sample of naive CD4+ T cells from PBMCs. Subset of the sample: CD45RA+ positively selected. This TCR derives from a man between 18 and 35 years old in good health. Some clones in this sample may be carry-over from other donors' samples. The V gene is TRBV6-6, the J gene TRBJ2-5; 7 bases line up with TRBD1. The DNA for the CDR3 is TGTGCCAGCAGTCGGGACAGCAGTCAAGAGACCCAGTACTTC. Translated: CASSRDSSQETQYF.